This T cell receptor beta chain stems from a study of T cells after yellow fever vaccination. The study's findings and limits: Compared with primary, the secondary response was weaker and peaked at day 5, not 15.

TCRdb reprocessed the 5' RACE reads with MiXCR, giving one entry per CDR3 protein. Here the sample spans some 550,000 distinct CDR3 sequences, 19% being singletons. The CDR3 is 14 residues long. Trimming cost V 2 bases and J 2 bases, with 11 bases left between them. CDR1 is DFQATT and CDR2 is SNEGSKA in the germline V gene (reference sequence). This clonotype was observed a few times. Its antigen remains unidentified. This receptor was identified in a man aged 25 to 40 who received the YFV17D yellow fever vaccine. The chain couples TRBV20-1 to TRBJ2-3; D is unresolved. Sequencing was performed on PBMCs, taken 15 days after the yellow fever booster vaccination. The CDR3 loop reads CSARLATNTDTQYF. Written as DNA, the CDR3 is TGCAGTGCTAGACTCGCGACGAACACAGATACGCAGTATTTT.